These 10 T cell receptor beta chains were all obtained from the same sample, sequenced in a study of blood T cell repertoires in COVID-19. Data came from immunoSEQ multiplex PCR; TCRdb stores just in-frame clones and leaves some out. The table shows around 430,000 clones, with about 91% occurring only once. Sequencing was carried out using peripheral blood. Receptors originate from a woman aged 45 to 65 with COVID-19, enrolled during active disease.

J is TRBJ1-5 and V is TRBV5-1, with D maybe TRBD1 (6 bases). The CDR3 is made up of 14 amino acids. Trimming shortened V by 2 bases and J by 7 bases, and 13 bases separated the two germline ends. Germline CDR1 is SGHRS and CDR2 is YFSETQ. The CDR3 nucleotides read TGCGCCAGCAGCTTCTCGGGGGGCGGCCAGCCCCAGCATTTT. It specifies CASSFSGGGQPQHF. Complete variable domain (other parts from reference TRBV5-1 and TRBJ1-5): KAGVTQTPRYLIKTRGQQVTLSCSPISGHRSVSWYQQTPGQGLQFLFEYFSETQRNKGNFPGRFSGRQFSNSRSEMNVSTLELGDSALYLCASSFSGGGQPQHFGDGTRLSIL.

The V gene is TRBV5-1, the J gene TRBJ2-7, with 12 bases lining up with TRBD2. The length of the CDR3 is 17 residues. CDR1 SGHRS and CDR2 YFSETQ come from the germline V gene. V shed 3 bases, J shed 3 bases, and the junction held 10 bases outside the gene matches. CDR3 in amino acids: CASSSVPGLAGFYEQYF. The CDR3 DNA follows: TGCGCCAGCAGCTCCGTACCCGGACTAGCGGGATTCTACGAGCAGTACTTC.

Comments on this clone: The sample contains more than one DNA sequence encoding this CDR3. The chain links TRBV11-3 to TRBJ2-1; possible D gene TRBD1, 5 bases. The V and J ends lost 3 bases and 0 bases respectively, with 9 bases between them. Germline V lookup: CDR1 SGHNT, CDR2 YENEEA. The CDR3 is made up of 15 amino acids. This CDR3 reads CASSLGLVSYNEQFF. In DNA, the CDR3 is TGTGCCAGCAGCTTGGGGCTAGTCTCCTACAATGAGCAGTTCTTC. Filled out from reference TRBV11-3 and TRBJ2-1, the complete variable domain reads EAGVVQSPRYKIIEKKQPVAFWCNPISGHNTLYWYLQNLGQGPELLIRYENEEAVDDSQLPKDRFSAERLKGVDSTLKIQPAELGDSAVYLCASSLGLVSYNEQFFGPGTRLTVL.

This clone was seen only once. The chain uses TRBV11-2 and TRBJ2-5, with D maybe TRBD2 (6 bases). Looked up from germline, CDR1 is SGHAT and CDR2 is FQNNGV. The length of the CDR3 is 14 residues. Trimming pared 3 bases from V and 5 bases from J, leaving 13 bases between. The DNA of the CDR3 is TGTGCCAGCAGCTTGGGGTGGAGGGAGGAGACCCAGTACTTC. Translating it yields CASSLGWREETQYF.

V and J are TRBV18 and TRBJ2-2; possibly TRBD2 for D (7 bases). CDR1 is KGHSH and CDR2 is LQKENI in the germline V gene. Trimming took 2 bases from V and 5 from J, leaving 15 bases between them. The CDR3 has 16 amino acids. This CDR3 reads CASSPNRGARTGELFF. CDR3 DNA: TGTGCCAGCTCACCAAACCGGGGGGCACGGACCGGGGAGCTGTTTTTT.

The chain uses TRBV10-3 and TRBJ1-4, with D uncertain. V was cut by 0 bases and J by 6 bases, with 14 bases left in between. The germline CDR1 and CDR2 sequences are ENHRY and SYGVKD. The CDR3 is 16 amino acids. The CDR3 protein is CAISESRGIRDEKLFF. The CDR3 nucleotides read TGTGCCATCAGTGAGTCTCGGGGAATTAGAGATGAAAAACTGTTTTTT.

In its sample, this clone was seen once. This chain uses TRBV7-9 with TRBJ2-1; TRBD1 aligns across 7 bases. The CDR3 runs 12 residues. V lost 5 bases to trimming and J lost 7 bases; unmatched junction nucleotides: 2. Germline lookup yields CDR1 SEHNR and CDR2 FQNEAQ (reference sequence). CDR3 region: CASSTQGNEQFF. The CDR3 DNA follows: TGTGCCAGCAGCACACAGGGGAATGAGCAGTTCTTC.

The chain is built from TRBV9 and TRBJ1-3; D uncertain. Germline CDR1 is SGDLS and CDR2 is YYNGEE. The V end lost 5 bases, the J end lost 0 bases, and 12 bases lay between the germline ends. The CDR3 totals 15 residues. The CDR3 sequence is CASSPLPVSGNTIYF. CDR3 sequence (DNA): TGTGCCAGCAGTCCTCTGCCGGTCTCTGGAAACACCATATATTTT.

There are a few counts of this clone. This chain uses TRBV30 with TRBJ1-4; 8 bases line up with TRBD1. Unmatched junction bases numbered 1, after V lost 3 bases and J lost 1 base. This CDR3 has 14 amino acids. Germline V gene sequence: CDR1 GTSNPN, CDR2 SVGIG (reference sequence). CDR3 nucleotides: TGTGCCTGGAGAACAGGGGGAACTAATGAAAAACTGTTTTTT. Translated: CAWRTGGTNEKLFF. Combining the CDR3 with reference TRBV30 and TRBJ1-4 gives the whole variable domain SQTIHQWPATLVQPVGSPLSLECTVEGTSNPNLYWYRQAAGRGLQLLFYSVGIGQISSEVPQNLSASRPQDRQFILSSKKLLLSDSGFYLCAWRTGGTNEKLFFGSGTQLSVL.

The rearrangement links TRBV30 to TRBJ2-1, with TRBD2 matching over 8 bases. J was trimmed by 5 bases and V by 2 bases; bases with no gene match: 5. Per germline, CDR1 GTSNPN and CDR2 SVGIG (reference sequence). This CDR3 is built from 14 residues. CDR3 region: CAWSIGGAHNEQFF. CDR3 bases: TGTGCCTGGAGTATCGGGGGGGCCCACAATGAGCAGTTCTTC.